This T cell receptor beta chain stems from a study of blood T cell repertoires in COVID-19. This CDR3 has 14 residues. CDR1 is SGHTA, CDR2 FQGNSA, per germline. The ends were cut back, 7 bases at V and 0 bases at J, with 12 bases in the middle. The data were produced by immunoSEQ multiplex PCR, yet TCRdb's version contains in-frame clones alone and is incomplete. The data show roughly 250,000 clones, with about 83% seen just once and 3% to 4.5% held by the top ten. Researchers sorted participants into cohorts using their self-reported clinical history. All exposed participants met a person with COVID-19 within 2 weeks before entering the study.

The sequence came from a woman in her forties who had been exposed to COVID-19. The chain is built from TRBV7-2 and TRBJ1-1, with a possible D match to TRBD1 (6 bases). Sequencing was done on a sample of PBMCs or T cells enriched from blood (not recorded which). CDR3 nucleotide sequence: TGTGCCAGCAACCAACAGGGTATGAACACTGAAGCTTTCTTT. This codes for CASNQQGMNTEAFF.